These 25 T cell receptor beta chains originate from one sample sequenced in a study of post-analysis software for immune sequencing data. Study findings and constraints: Patients used a few TRBV segments, including TRBV5-6, TRBV5-1 and TRBV20-1, more often than controls.

TCR beta cDNA libraries had unique molecular identifiers. A single record per CDR3 protein comes from TCRdb applying MiXCR to the PCR reads. This table has approximately 570,000 distinct CDR3 sequences, 44% appearing once. The antigens of these receptors remain unknown. The sequencing sample was made of blood. The receptors stem from a girl between 10 and 17 years old with multiple sclerosis.

This CDR3 reads CASTRRGQNIQYF. The CDR3 DNA reads as TGTGCCAGCACCCGAAGGGGGCAAAACATTCAGTACTTC. The gene calls are TRBV5-6 and TRBJ2-4, with 7 positions matching TRBD1. With V trimmed by 6 bases and J by 5 bases, 5 bases remained unmatched. Germline CDR1 is SGHDT and CDR2 is YYEEEE. CDR3 length: 13 amino acids.

This clonotype was recorded a few times. The V call is TRBV5-5, the J call TRBJ2-3; D ambiguous. Trimming removed 1 base at V and 4 bases at J, with 13 bases between. Germline values: CDR1 SGHKS, CDR2 YYEKEE (reference sequence). CDR3 size: 15 residues. The CDR3 spells CASSLNSGASDTQYF. DNA of the CDR3: TGTGCCAGCAGCTTGAATTCAGGAGCGTCAGATACGCAGTATTTT.

This clonotype was recorded a few times. V gene TRBV20-1 combines with J gene TRBJ1-1; tentative D call: TRBD1 (6 bases). The CDR3 has 15 amino acids. Deletions cut 0 bases from V and 1 base from J, with 12 bases between. Germline lookup yields CDR1 DFQATT and CDR2 SNEGSKA (reference sequence). In DNA, the CDR3 is TGCAGTGCTAGAGATTACGGACAGACGAACACTGAAGCTTTCTTT. Its protein is CSARDYGQTNTEAFF.

CDR3 in DNA: TGCGCCAGCAGCAGCATAGGCCAGGTAGATGAGCAGTTCTTC. Amino acids: CASSSIGQVDEQFF. The V call is TRBV5-1, the J call TRBJ2-1; no clear D. The CDR3 is made up of 14 amino acids. CDR1 is SGHRS, CDR2 YFSETQ, per germline. Trimming removed 4 bases at V and 8 bases at J, with 16 bases between.

This chain joins TRBV2 and TRBJ2-3, with D perhaps being TRBD1 or TRBD2 (5 bases each). Germline V gene data show CDR1 as SNHLY and CDR2 as FYNNEI. CDR3 size: 14 residues. The V and J ends lost 5 bases and 1 base respectively, with 10 bases between them. DNA of the CDR3: TGTGCCAGCAGTCTAGCAGGGCGCACAGATACGCAGTATTTT. Residues: CASSLAGRTDTQYF. Variable domain in full (rest from reference TRBV2 and TRBJ2-3): EPEVTQTPSHQVTQMGQEVILRCVPISNHLYFYWYRQILGQKVEFLVSFYNNEISEKSEIFDDQFSVERPDGSNFTLKIRSTKLEDSAMYFCASSLAGRTDTQYFGPGTRLTVL.

The genes are TRBV11-3 and TRBJ2-7; 7 bases match TRBD2. V trimming: 3 bases; J trimming: 7 bases; junction bases outside the gene matches: 9. The CDR3 totals 14 residues. Germline CDR1 and CDR2: SGHNT and YENEEA. DNA for the CDR3: TGTGCCAGCAGCTTCCTTAGCGGGTACAATGAGCAGTACTTC. Protein sequence: CASSFLSGYNEQYF.

This chain links TRBV4-1 with TRBJ2-7, with D hard to call. This CDR3 is 16 amino acids long. V lost 0 bases and J lost 0, with 12 bases in between. Germline V gene sequence: CDR1 MGHRA, CDR2 YSYEKL. The CDR3 reads CASSQDKLPSSYEQYF. The CDR3 DNA reads TGCGCCAGCAGCCAAGATAAACTCCCGAGCTCCTACGAGCAGTACTTC.

V usage is TRBV21-1 and J usage is TRBJ2-5; TRBD1 is the table's D call and was not checked against the DNA. TRBV21-1 is recorded as a pseudogene. This CDR3 region has 15 residues. The CDR3 DNA sequence: TGTGCCAGCAGCATAAGGGCGGGGGGATGGAAGACCCAGTACTTC. It yields the protein CASSIRAGGWKTQYF.

CDR3 sequence (DNA): TGTGCCAGCAGCGTAGCGGGAGGCCCTTTGGATACGCAGTATTTT. Its protein product is CASSVAGGPLDTQYF. The chain joins TRBV9 to TRBJ2-3; 7 positions match TRBD2. Per the germline V gene, CDR1 is SGDLS and CDR2 is YYNGEE. This CDR3 spans 15 amino acids. J was trimmed by 6 bases and V by 0 bases; bases with no gene match: 7.

Only a few counts were recorded for this clonotype. A read error may account for a junction end that differs from germline. The rearrangement links TRBV27 to TRBJ2-7; 7 bases align to TRBD1. The CDR3 is 15 residues long. Germline values: CDR1 MNHEY, CDR2 SMNVEV (reference sequence). The chain's CDR3 is CATSITTGSAYEQYF. In DNA, the CDR3 is TGTGCCACCAGTATTACGACAGGGTCCGCCTACGAGCAGTACTTC.

The sample holds a few counts of this clonotype. This chain uses TRBV14 with TRBJ2-1; TRBD1 agrees at 9 bases. J lost 3 bases, V lost 3 bases, and 12 bases had no gene match. This CDR3 comprises 18 residues. Germline V lookup: CDR1 SGHDN, CDR2 FVKESK. Written as DNA, the CDR3 is TGTGCCAGCAGCCAGGGGACAGGGCGGTCTAGCGGCTACAATGAGCAGTTCTTC. It translates to CASSQGTGRSSGYNEQFF.

The chain recombines TRBV5-1 with TRBJ2-3, with D uncertain. V dropped 1 base and J dropped 13 bases, with 7 bases sitting between them. This CDR3 region has 10 residues. Germline assignment: CDR1 SGHRS and CDR2 YFSETQ. The CDR3 region has the DNA TGCGCCAGCAGCTTGAAACTCAAGTATTTT. Amino acids: CASSLKLKYF. Complete variable domain (other parts from reference TRBV5-1 and TRBJ2-3): KAGVTQTPRYLIKTRGQQVTLSCSPISGHRSVSWYQQTPGQGLQFLFEYFSETQRNKGNFPGRFSGRQFSNSRSEMNVSTLELGDSALYLCASSLKLKYFGPGTRLTVL.

The chain joins TRBV4-1 to TRBJ2-7; D unclear. Trimming removed 1 base at V and 3 bases at J, with 16 bases between. Per the germline V gene, CDR1 is MGHRA and CDR2 is YSYEKL. The CDR3 runs 16 residues. The CDR3 region has the DNA TGCGCCAGCAGCCAAGCACAGCCGAATAAGAACTACGAGCAGTACTTC. Amino acid sequence: CASSQAQPNKNYEQYF.

This chain uses TRBV18 with TRBJ1-6; D call uncertain. In germline, CDR1 is KGHSH, CDR2 LQKENI. Trimming pared 2 bases from V and 5 bases from J, leaving 13 bases between. The CDR3 extends over 16 amino acids. CDR3 DNA sequence: TGTGCCAGCTCACCAGAAGCCCGGACCAATAATTCACCCCTCCACTTT. Residues: CASSPEARTNNSPLHF. Filled out from reference TRBV18 and TRBJ1-6, the complete variable domain reads NAGVMQNPRHLVRRRGQEARLRCSPMKGHSHVYWYRQLPEEGLKFMVYLQKENIIDESGMPKERFSAEFPKEGPSILRIQQVVRGDSAAYFCASSPEARTNNSPLHFGNGTRLTVT.

This clonotype showed up just a few times. V gene TRBV20-1 combines with J gene TRBJ2-7, with D maybe TRBD1 (6 bases). Germline V gives CDR1 DFQATT, CDR2 SNEGSKA (reference sequence). The CDR3 consists of 15 residues. Trimming stripped 0 bases from V and 1 base from J, with 13 bases between. The CDR3, as DNA: TGCAGTGCTAGAGAGGGGGCGACCCTTTCCTACGAGCAGTACTTC. It codes for CSAREGATLSYEQYF.

This clonotype was seen ten or more times. J is TRBJ2-3 and V is TRBV12-3 or TRBV12-4; D ambiguous. The V and J ends lost 6 bases and 2 bases respectively, with 0 bases between them. This CDR3 is built from 10 residues. The CDR3 DNA sequence: TGTGCCAGCAGCACAGATACGCAGTATTTT. Its protein is CASSTDTQYF.

This clonotype was recorded a few times. This chain links TRBV2 with TRBJ2-1, with D tentatively TRBD2 (7 bases). Trimming pared 4 bases from V and 1 base from J, leaving 17 bases between. The germline CDR1 and CDR2 sequences are SNHLY and FYNNEI. The CDR3 totals 17 residues. The CDR3 sequence is CASSVTRRGASYNEQFF. The CDR3 DNA is TGTGCCAGCAGTGTGACTCGACGGGGGGCTTCCTACAATGAGCAGTTCTTC.

In this sample, this clonotype turned up a few times. J is TRBJ1-4 and V is TRBV4-1, with a weak D call TRBD1 (5 bases). Germline assignment: CDR1 MGHRA and CDR2 YSYEKL. CDR3 size: 14 residues. Trimming took off 1 base at V and 6 bases at J, with 9 bases between the two ends. The DNA of the CDR3 is TGCGCCAGCAGCCAAGGCTCGGGGGATGAAAAACTGTTTTTT. Its protein product is CASSQGSGDEKLFF.

This rearrangement joins TRBV12-3 or TRBV12-4 to TRBJ2-3; 8 nucleotides line up with TRBD1. This CDR3 spans 15 amino acids. V gave up 4 bases and J gave up 2 bases; unmatched junction bases: 5. CDR3 bases: TGTGCCAGCAGTTCCCCGACAGGGGACACAGATACGCAGTATTTT. This sequence encodes CASSSPTGDTDTQYF.

Concerning this clonotype itself: Mismatch with germline at one junction end may stem from a read error. This chain uses TRBV4-1 with TRBJ2-5, with 15 bases identical to TRBD2. Germline CDR1 is MGHRA and CDR2 is YSYEKL. The CDR3 covers 16 residues. CDR3 nucleotides: TGCGTCAGCAGCCCCGGAGAGGGACTAGCGGGAGGTCACCAGTACTTC. This sequence encodes CVSSPGEGLAGGHQYF.

In its sample, this clonotype was seen many times. Germline is not matched at one junction end, which may reflect a read error. The chain links TRBV7-2 to TRBJ2-1; TRBD2 is a possible D gene (6 bases). This CDR3 spans 13 amino acids. CDR1 is SGHTA, CDR2 FQGNSA, per germline. CDR3 protein: CASSLAEYNEQFF. The CDR3 bases are TGTGCCAGCAGTTTAGCGGAGTACAATGAGCAGTTCTTC.

This chain connects TRBV6-1 to TRBJ1-5; 7 nucleotides agree with TRBD1. Germline V gene sequence: CDR1 MNHNS, CDR2 SASEGT. The CDR3 is made up of 14 amino acids. V was clipped by 4 bases and J by 3 bases; unmatched bases: 3. The CDR3 DNA reads as TGTGCCAGCAGTGTTAGGGGGCTCAATCAGCCCCAGCATTTT. It is translated as CASSVRGLNQPQHF.

This clonotype has a handful of counts. The junction shows a germline mismatch at one end, possibly a read error. This chain connects TRBV5-1 to TRBJ2-5, with 8 bases aligning to TRBD1. The germline V gene has CDR1 SGHRS and CDR2 YFSETQ. The CDR3 loop spans 14 amino acids. The CDR3 sequence: CASSLEGTGEAQYF. CDR3 nucleotides: TGCGCCAGCAGCTTGGAAGGGACAGGAGAGGCCCAGTACTTC.

This chain links TRBV12-3 or TRBV12-4 with TRBJ1-2; D ambiguous. CDR3 length equals 14 residues. The V gene lost 8 bases and the J gene lost 2 bases, with 15 bases spanning the gap. CDR3 nucleotides: TGTGCCAGCCTACTGAGAGGCGCAAACTATGGCTACACCTTC. Translated, it gives CASLLRGANYGYTF.

About this clonotype: Compared with germline, one end of the junction differs, possibly owing to a read error. V is TRBV12-3 or TRBV12-4 and J is TRBJ2-1; 8 bases fit TRBD1. This CDR3 has 15 amino acids. CDR3 in DNA: TGTGCCAACAGTGGTACAGGGGGAGTCTACAATGAGCAGTTCTTC. Amino acid sequence: CANSGTGGVYNEQFF.